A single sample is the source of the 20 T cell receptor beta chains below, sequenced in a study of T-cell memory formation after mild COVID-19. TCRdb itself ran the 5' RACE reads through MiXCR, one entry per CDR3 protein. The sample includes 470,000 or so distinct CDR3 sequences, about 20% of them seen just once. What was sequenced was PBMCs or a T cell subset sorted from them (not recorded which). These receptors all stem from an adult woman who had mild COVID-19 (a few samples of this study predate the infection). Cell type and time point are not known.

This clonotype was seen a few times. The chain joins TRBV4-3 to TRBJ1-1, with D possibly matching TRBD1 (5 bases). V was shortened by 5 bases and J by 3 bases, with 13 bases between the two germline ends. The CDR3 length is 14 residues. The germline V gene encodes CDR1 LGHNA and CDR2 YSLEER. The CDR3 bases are TGCGCCAGCAGCGTGGAACCCAGGGACACTGAAGCTTTCTTT. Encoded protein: CASSVEPRDTEAFF.

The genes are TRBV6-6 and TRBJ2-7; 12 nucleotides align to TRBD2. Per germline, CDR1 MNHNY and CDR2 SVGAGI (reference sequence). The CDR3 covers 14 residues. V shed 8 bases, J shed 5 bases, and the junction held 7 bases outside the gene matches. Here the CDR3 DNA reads TGTGCCAGCTCCCCGACTAGCGGGAGTAACGAGCAGTACTTC. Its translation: CASSPTSGSNEQYF.

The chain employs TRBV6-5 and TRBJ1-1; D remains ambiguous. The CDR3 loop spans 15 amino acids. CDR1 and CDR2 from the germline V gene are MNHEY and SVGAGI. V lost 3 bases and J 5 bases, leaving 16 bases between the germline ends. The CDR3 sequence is CASSYARGPTTEAFF. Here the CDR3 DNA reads TGTGCCAGCAGTTATGCCCGAGGACCAACGACTGAAGCTTTCTTT.

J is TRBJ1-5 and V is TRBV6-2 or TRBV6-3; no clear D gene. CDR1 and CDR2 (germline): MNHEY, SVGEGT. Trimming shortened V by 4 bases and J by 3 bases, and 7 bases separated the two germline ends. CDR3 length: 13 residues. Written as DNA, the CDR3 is TGTGCCAGCAGTTGGGGTCTCAATCAGCCCCAGCATTTT. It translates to CASSWGLNQPQHF.

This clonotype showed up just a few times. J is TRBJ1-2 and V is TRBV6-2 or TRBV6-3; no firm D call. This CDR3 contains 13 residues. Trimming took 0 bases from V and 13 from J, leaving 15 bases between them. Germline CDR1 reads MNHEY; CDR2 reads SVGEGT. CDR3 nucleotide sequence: TGTGCCAGCAGTTACTCGTCGACCGCATCTTTCACCTTC. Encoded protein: CASSYSSTASFTF.

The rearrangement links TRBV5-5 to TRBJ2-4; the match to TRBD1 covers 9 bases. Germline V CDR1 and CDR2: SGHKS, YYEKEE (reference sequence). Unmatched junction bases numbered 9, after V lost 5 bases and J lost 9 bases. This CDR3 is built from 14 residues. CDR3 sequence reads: CASSSGGQGAIQYF. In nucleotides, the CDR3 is TGTGCCAGCAGTTCGGGGGGACAGGGTGCCATTCAGTACTTC.

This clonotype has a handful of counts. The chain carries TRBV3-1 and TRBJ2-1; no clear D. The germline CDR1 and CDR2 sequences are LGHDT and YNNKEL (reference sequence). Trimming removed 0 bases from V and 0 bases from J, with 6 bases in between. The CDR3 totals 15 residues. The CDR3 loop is CASSQDYSSYNEQFF. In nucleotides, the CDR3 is TGTGCCAGCAGCCAAGACTACAGCTCCTACAATGAGCAGTTCTTC.

The CDR3 nucleotides are TGTGCCAGCAGCTTGGCAGCCGGAGCGCGGGGGCCGGAGGATACGCAGTATTTT. Translating gives CASSLAAGARGPEDTQYF. The rearrangement links TRBV5-5 to TRBJ2-3; perhaps TRBD2 as D (7 bases). The germline V and J ends were trimmed by 0 bases and 6 bases, with 23 bases remaining between them. CDR1 and CDR2 (germline): SGHKS, YYEKEE (reference sequence). The CDR3 length is 18 residues. Full variable domain (outside the CDR3, taken from reference TRBV5-5 and TRBJ2-3): DAGVTQSPTHLIKTRGQQVTLRCSPISGHKSVSWYQQVLGQGPQFIFQYYEKEERGRGNFPDRFSARQFPNYSSELNVNALLLGDSALYLCASSLAAGARGPEDTQYFGPGTRLTVL.

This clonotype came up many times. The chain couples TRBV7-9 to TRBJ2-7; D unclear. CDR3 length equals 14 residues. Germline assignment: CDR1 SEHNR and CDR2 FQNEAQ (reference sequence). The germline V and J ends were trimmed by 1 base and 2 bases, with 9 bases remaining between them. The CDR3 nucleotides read TGTGCCAGCAGCTTAGTAGGACCCACCTACGAGCAGTACTTC. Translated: CASSLVGPTYEQYF. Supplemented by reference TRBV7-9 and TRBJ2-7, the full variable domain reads DTGVSQNPRHKITKRGQNVTFRCDPISEHNRLYWYRQTLGQGPEFLTYFQNEAQLEKSRLLSDRFSAERPKGSFSTLEIQRTEQGDSAMYLCASSLVGPTYEQYFGPGTRLTVT.

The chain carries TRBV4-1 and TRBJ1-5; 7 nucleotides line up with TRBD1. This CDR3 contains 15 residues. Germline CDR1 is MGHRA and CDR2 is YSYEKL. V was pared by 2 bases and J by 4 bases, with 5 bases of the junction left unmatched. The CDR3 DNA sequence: TGCGCCAGCAGCCAACACAGGGGCACTAATCAGCCCCAGCATTTT. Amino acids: CASSQHRGTNQPQHF.

The CDR3 loop is CASSQLRDRVYEQYF. As DNA, the CDR3 is TGTGCCAGCTCACAACTCCGGGACAGGGTCTACGAGCAGTACTTC. The rearrangement links TRBV18 to TRBJ2-7; 9 bases line up with TRBD1. J lost 3 bases, V lost 4 bases, and 7 bases had no gene match. The V gene's germline CDR1 is KGHSH and CDR2 LQKENI. The CDR3 consists of 15 residues.

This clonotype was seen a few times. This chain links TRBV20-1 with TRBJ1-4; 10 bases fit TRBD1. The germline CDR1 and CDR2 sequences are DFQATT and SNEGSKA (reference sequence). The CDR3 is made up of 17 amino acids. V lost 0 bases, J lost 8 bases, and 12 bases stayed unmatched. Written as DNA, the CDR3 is TGCAGTGCTAGAGAGATGCCGACAGGGGGCATGGGCGAAAAACTGTTTTTT. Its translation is CSAREMPTGGMGEKLFF.

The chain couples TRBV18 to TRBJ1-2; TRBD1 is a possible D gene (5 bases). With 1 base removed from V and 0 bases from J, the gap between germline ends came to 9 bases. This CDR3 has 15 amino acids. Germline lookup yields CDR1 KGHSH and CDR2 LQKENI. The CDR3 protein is CASSPRGLTNYGYTF. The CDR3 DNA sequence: TGTGCCAGCTCACCACGGGGACTAACTAACTATGGCTACACCTTC.

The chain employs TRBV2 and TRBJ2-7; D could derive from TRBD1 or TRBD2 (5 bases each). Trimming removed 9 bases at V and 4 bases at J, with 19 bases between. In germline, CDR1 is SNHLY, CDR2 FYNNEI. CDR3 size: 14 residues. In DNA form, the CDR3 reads TGTGCCAGTGGAGGACAAGGCGGATATTACGAGCAGTACTTC. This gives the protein CASGGQGGYYEQYF.

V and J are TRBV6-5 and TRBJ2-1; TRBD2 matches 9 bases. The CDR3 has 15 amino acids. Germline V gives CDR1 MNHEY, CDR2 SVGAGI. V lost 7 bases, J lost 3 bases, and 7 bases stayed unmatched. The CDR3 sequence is CASNSVAGVYNEQFF. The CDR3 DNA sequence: TGTGCCAGCAACTCAGTAGCGGGGGTCTACAATGAGCAGTTCTTC.

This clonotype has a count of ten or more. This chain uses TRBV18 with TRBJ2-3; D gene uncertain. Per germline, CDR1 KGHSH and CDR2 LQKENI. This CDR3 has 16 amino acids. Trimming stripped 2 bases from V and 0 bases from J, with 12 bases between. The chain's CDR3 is CASSPKGLRSTDTQYF. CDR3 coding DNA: TGTGCCAGCTCACCAAAGGGATTACGAAGCACAGATACGCAGTATTTT.

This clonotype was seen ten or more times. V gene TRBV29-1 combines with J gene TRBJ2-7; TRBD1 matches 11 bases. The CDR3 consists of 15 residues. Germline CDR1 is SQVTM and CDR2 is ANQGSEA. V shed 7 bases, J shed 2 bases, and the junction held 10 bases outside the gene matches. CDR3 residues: CSAGRQGQGAYEQYF. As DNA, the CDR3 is TGCAGCGCTGGACGGCAGGGACAGGGGGCCTACGAGCAGTACTTC.

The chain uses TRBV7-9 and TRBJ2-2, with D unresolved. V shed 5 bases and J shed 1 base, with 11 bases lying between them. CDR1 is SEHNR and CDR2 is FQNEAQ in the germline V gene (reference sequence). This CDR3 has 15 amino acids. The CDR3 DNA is TGTGCCAGCAGCGCCCGGTCGGAGAACACCGGGGAGCTGTTTTTT. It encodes CASSARSENTGELFF.

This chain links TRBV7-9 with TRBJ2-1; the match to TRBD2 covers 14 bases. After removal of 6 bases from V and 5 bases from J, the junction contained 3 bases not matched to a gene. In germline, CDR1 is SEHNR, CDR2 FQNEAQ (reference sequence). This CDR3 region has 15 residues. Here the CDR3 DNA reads TGTGCCAGCAGGGGGACTAGCGGGAGCAACAATGAGCAGTTCTTC. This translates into CASRGTSGSNNEQFF.

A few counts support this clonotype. CDR3 in DNA: TGTGCCACCAGCAGAGGTGGGGGAGGCGGCTACACCTTC. Protein: CATSRGGGGGYTF. The chain uses TRBV15 and TRBJ1-2; perhaps TRBD1 as D (5 bases). This CDR3 comprises 13 residues. Trimming left V 1 base short and J 8 bases short, with 11 bases between. CDR1 and CDR2 from the germline V gene are LNHNV and YYDKDF (reference sequence).